What follows are 22 T cell receptor beta chains derived from one specimen sequenced in a study of T-cell memory formation after mild COVID-19. TCRdb ran MiXCR on the 5' RACE reads and lists one entry per CDR3 protein. The sample has a few hundred thousand distinct CDR3 sequences, 20% to 25% seen once. Sequencing was carried out using PBMCs or a T cell subset sorted from them (not recorded which). The receptors come from an adult woman who had mild COVID-19 (a few samples of this study predate the infection). Cell type and time point are not known.

In this sample, this clonotype turned up a few times. The J gene is TRBJ2-3, the V gene TRBV20-1; 9 positions match TRBD2. This CDR3 is 14 amino acids long. V lost 0 bases to trimming and J lost 4 bases; unmatched junction nucleotides: 2. Germline values: CDR1 DFQATT, CDR2 SNEGSKA (reference sequence). CDR3 amino acids: CSARDLAGSDTQYF. The DNA of the CDR3 is TGCAGTGCTAGAGATCTAGCGGGATCAGATACGCAGTATTTT.

The rearrangement joins TRBV6-5 to TRBJ2-7, with 8 bases aligning to TRBD2. The CDR3 contains 13 residues. V trimming: 7 bases; J trimming: 3 bases; junction bases outside the gene matches: 5. From germline, CDR1 is MNHEY and CDR2 SVGAGI. In nucleotides, the CDR3 is TGTGCCAGCAAAGGACTAGCACACTACGAGCAGTACTTC. Translating it yields CASKGLAHYEQYF.

The rearrangement joins TRBV7-3 to TRBJ2-1, with a tentative D call TRBD2 (7 bases). This CDR3 region has 15 residues. Germline CDR1 is SGHTA and CDR2 is FQGTGA. Trimming stripped 5 bases from V and 6 bases from J, with 17 bases between. CDR3 in amino acids: CASSPFGGPANEQFF. The DNA of the CDR3 is TGTGCCAGCAGCCCTTTCGGGGGGCCCGCCAATGAGCAGTTCTTC.

This clonotype showed up just a few times. The chain is built from TRBV6-5 and TRBJ2-6; either TRBD1 or TRBD2 may fit D (7 bases each). V gave up 6 bases and J gave up 4 bases, with 19 bases separating them. CDR1 MNHEY and CDR2 SVGAGI come from the germline V gene. This CDR3 is built from 17 residues. The CDR3 DNA reads TGTGCCAGCAGACCAGGGGGGGCTCTCTTGGGGGCCAACGTCCTGACTTTC. Protein sequence: CASRPGGALLGANVLTF.

The rearrangement joins TRBV2 to TRBJ2-7; TRBD1 aligns across 8 bases. Looked up from germline, CDR1 is SNHLY and CDR2 is FYNNEI. J was trimmed by 6 bases and V by 6 bases; bases with no gene match: 7. This CDR3 contains 13 residues. The CDR3 coding sequence is TGTGCCAGCAGCCGGACAGGGACGGCCGAGCAGTACTTC. Its translation is CASSRTGTAEQYF.

The rearrangement uses TRBV4-2 and TRBJ2-4; D is perhaps TRBD1 or TRBD2 (5 bases each). The CDR3 sequence is 18 residues long. V lost 3 bases to trimming and J lost 0 bases, with 18 bases between them. The germline gives CDR1 LGHNA, CDR2 YNFKEQ. The CDR3 here is CASSQGEGVVQAKNIQYF. DNA for the CDR3: TGTGCCAGCAGCCAGGGGGAAGGGGTAGTACAAGCCAAAAACATTCAGTACTTC.

This chain links TRBV20-1 with TRBJ1-2; TRBD1 matches 7 bases. Germline CDR1 is DFQATT and CDR2 is SNEGSKA (reference sequence). After removal of 0 bases from V and 3 bases from J, the junction contained 10 bases not matched to a gene. The CDR3 has 16 amino acids. The CDR3 spells CSARDLMRGLDYGYTF. In DNA form, the CDR3 reads TGCAGTGCTAGAGATCTTATGAGGGGGCTAGACTATGGCTACACCTTC.

This clonotype has only a few counts. The chain employs TRBV6-6 and TRBJ2-2; D may be TRBD1 (5 bases). This CDR3 comprises 14 residues. Germline V lookup: CDR1 MNHNY, CDR2 SVGAGI (reference sequence). Trimming stripped 11 bases from V and 1 base from J, with 14 bases between. DNA for the CDR3: TGTGCCGGGGCCGACTCTATGAACACCGGGGAGCTGTTTTTT. Its translation: CAGADSMNTGELFF.

This clonotype was detected many times. The chain combines TRBV4-3 with TRBJ2-2; 7 bases map to TRBD1. CDR3 size: 18 residues. Per the germline V gene, CDR1 is LGHNA and CDR2 is YSLEER. V lost 4 bases and J lost 0; bases outside the gene matches: 11. Here the CDR3 reads CASSPSLTGPTNTGELFF. Here the CDR3 DNA reads TGCGCCAGCAGCCCTTCTCTGACAGGGCCCACGAACACCGGGGAGCTGTTTTTT.

Here the CDR3 DNA reads TGTGCCAGCAGCTTACGGCGGCGGGGGATAGGGGGATTGACTGAAGCTTTCTTT. Protein: CASSLRRRGIGGLTEAFF. V and J are TRBV7-3 and TRBJ1-1, with D perhaps matching TRBD1 (6 bases). V was cut by 2 bases and J by 5 bases, with 24 bases left in between. The CDR3 is made up of 18 amino acids. In germline, CDR1 is SGHTA, CDR2 FQGTGA.

This clonotype was recorded a few times. The chain links TRBV2 to TRBJ2-1, with 10 bases lining up with TRBD1. There are 14 residues in the CDR3. V dropped 6 bases and J dropped 7; count of bases not matched to a gene: 6. Germline V CDR1 and CDR2: SNHLY, FYNNEI. CDR3 sequence reads: CASSRDRGMNEQFF. Written as DNA, the CDR3 is TGTGCCAGCAGCCGGGACAGGGGTATGAATGAGCAGTTCTTC.

The rearrangement links TRBV7-2 to TRBJ1-1; 9 nucleotides line up with TRBD1. Trimming at V came to 6 bases and at J to 11 bases, leaving 13 bases not matched to a gene. CDR3 length: 14 residues. Germline-derived CDR1 and CDR2 are SGHTA and FQGNSA. As DNA, the CDR3 is TGTGCCAGCAGTGTTACAGGGGGCGACGTGAACGCTTTCTTT. It yields the protein CASSVTGGDVNAFF.

The chain recombines TRBV25-1 with TRBJ2-3; 7 bases line up with TRBD2. With V trimmed by 1 base and J by 6 bases, 1 base remained unmatched. Germline CDR1 MGHDK, CDR2 SYGVNS. The CDR3 spans 13 residues. CDR3 sequence reads: CASSELGGDTQYF. CDR3 coding DNA: TGTGCCAGCAGTGAATTGGGGGGGGATACGCAGTATTTT.

Only a few counts were recorded for this clonotype. CDR3 protein: CASSYGTSEYEQYF. The CDR3, as DNA: TGTGCCAGCAGCTATGGGACTAGCGAATACGAGCAGTACTTC. The chain carries TRBV5-5 and TRBJ2-7; 10 positions match TRBD2. Germline assignment: CDR1 SGHKS and CDR2 YYEKEE (reference sequence). This CDR3 region has 14 residues. With V trimmed by 3 bases and J by 4 bases, 4 bases remained unmatched. The full variable domain, rest sourced from reference TRBV5-5 and TRBJ2-7, is DAGVTQSPTHLIKTRGQQVTLRCSPISGHKSVSWYQQVLGQGPQFIFQYYEKEERGRGNFPDRFSARQFPNYSSELNVNALLLGDSALYLCASSYGTSEYEQYFGPGTRLTVT.

The V call is TRBV5-5, the J call TRBJ1-2; possible D gene TRBD1, 5 bases. The germline CDR1 and CDR2 sequences are SGHKS and YYEKEE (reference sequence). The CDR3 consists of 15 residues. V was trimmed by 4 bases and J by 1 base, leaving 14 bases between them. The CDR3 here is CASSAQGRFNYGYTF. The CDR3 DNA reads TGTGCCAGCAGCGCGCAGGGACGGTTTAACTATGGCTACACCTTC.

V is TRBV10-3 and J is TRBJ1-3; D gene ambiguous. CDR1 and CDR2 from the germline V gene are ENHRY and SYGVKD. The CDR3 is 11 residues long. The germline V and J ends were trimmed by 5 bases and 1 base, with 0 bases remaining between them. The CDR3 nucleotides read TGTGCCATCAGTTCTGGAAACACCATATATTTT. Protein: CAISSGNTIYF.

This chain connects TRBV7-3 to TRBJ2-7; tentative D call: TRBD2 (6 bases). CDR3 length equals 17 residues. The V gene's germline CDR1 is SGHTA and CDR2 FQGTGA. The V end was cut by 2 bases, the J end by 3 bases, with 20 bases between. The DNA for the CDR3 is TGTGCCAGCAGCTTAGCGGGACTTGGCTCTCGGCACTACGAGCAGTACTTC. It encodes CASSLAGLGSRHYEQYF.

The chain carries TRBV6-5 and TRBJ2-1; D may be TRBD2 (5 bases). Trimming left V 0 bases short and J 7 bases short, with 16 bases between. The germline CDR1 and CDR2 sequences are MNHEY and SVGAGI. This CDR3 region has 16 residues. The CDR3 reads CASSYSLAGGRNEQFF. The DNA for the CDR3 is TGTGCCAGCAGTTACTCCCTAGCCGGTGGAAGGAATGAGCAGTTCTTC.

The gene calls are TRBV5-1 and TRBJ1-1; 9 nucleotides match TRBD1. The CDR3 is 16 residues long. Per germline, CDR1 SGHRS and CDR2 YFSETQ. With V trimmed by 4 bases and J by 2 bases, 9 bases remained unmatched. In DNA form, the CDR3 reads TGCGCCAGCAGCCGGGACAGGGAAATGAAAAACACTGAAGCTTTCTTT. Encoded protein: CASSRDREMKNTEAFF.

This clonotype has more than one count but fewer than ten. V is TRBV9 and J is TRBJ2-3; 9 positions agree with TRBD2. The CDR3 contains 16 residues. Germline trimming cut 0 bases from V and 0 bases from J; bases unmatched to any gene: 2. Germline CDR1 SGDLS, CDR2 YYNGEE. The CDR3: CASSVGGLASTDTQYF. CDR3 bases: TGTGCCAGCAGCGTAGGGGGACTAGCTAGCACAGATACGCAGTATTTT.

V usage is TRBV6-5 and J usage is TRBJ1-1; the D is unclear. Germline lookup yields CDR1 MNHEY and CDR2 SVGAGI. V shed 0 bases and J shed 4 bases, with 12 bases lying between them. This CDR3 contains 15 residues. In nucleotides, the CDR3 is TGTGCCAGCAGTTACTCAGTAACGCACTCCACTGAAGCTTTCTTT. Amino acid sequence: CASSYSVTHSTEAFF.

The sample holds a few counts of this clonotype. V usage is TRBV9 and J usage is TRBJ2-1, with TRBD2 matching 7 bases. The CDR3 sequence is 16 residues long. Trimming cost V 0 bases and J 5 bases; bases outside gene matches: 8. Germline assignment: CDR1 SGDLS and CDR2 YYNGEE. In DNA, the CDR3 is TGTGCCAGCAGCGTAGAAAGGCGGGGGAACAACAATGAGCAGTTCTTC. Encoded protein: CASSVERRGNNNEQFF.